Sequencing of this T cell receptor beta chain was carried out in a study of cytomegalovirus exposure and HLA in healthy donors. CDR3 length equals 13 residues. CDR1 and CDR2 from the germline V gene are SGHKS and YYEKEE (reference sequence). Trimming left V 0 bases short and J 0 bases short, with 3 bases between. Profiled with immunoSEQ multiplex PCR; TCRdb holds only in-frame clones, not every one. The sample lists 150,000 to 200,000 clones, around four fifths occurring once. This sequence originates from a man younger than 45 in good health and CMV-seropositive. The V and J genes are TRBV5-5 and TRBJ1-1; D remains unclear. Sequenced sample: PBMCs. The CDR3 nucleotides read TGTGCCAGCAGCTTGGCTGTGAACACTGAAGCTTTCTTT. It yields the protein CASSLAVNTEAFF.